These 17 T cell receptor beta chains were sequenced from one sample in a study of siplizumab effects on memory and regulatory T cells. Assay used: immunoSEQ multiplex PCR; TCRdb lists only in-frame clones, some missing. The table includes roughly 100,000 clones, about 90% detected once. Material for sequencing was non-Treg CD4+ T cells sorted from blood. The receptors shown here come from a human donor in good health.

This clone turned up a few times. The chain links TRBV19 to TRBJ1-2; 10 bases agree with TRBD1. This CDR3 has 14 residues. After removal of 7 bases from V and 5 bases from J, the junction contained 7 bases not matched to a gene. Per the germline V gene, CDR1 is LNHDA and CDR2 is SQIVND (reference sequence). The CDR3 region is CASITGTGAYGYTF. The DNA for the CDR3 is TGTGCCAGTATTACCGGGACAGGGGCTTATGGCTACACCTTC.

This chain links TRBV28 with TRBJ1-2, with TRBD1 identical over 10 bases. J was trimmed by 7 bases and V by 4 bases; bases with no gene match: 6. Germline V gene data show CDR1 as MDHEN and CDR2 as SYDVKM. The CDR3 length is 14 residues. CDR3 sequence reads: CASSSGTGAGGYTF. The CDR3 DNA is TGTGCCAGCAGTTCCGGGACAGGGGCTGGTGGCTACACCTTC.

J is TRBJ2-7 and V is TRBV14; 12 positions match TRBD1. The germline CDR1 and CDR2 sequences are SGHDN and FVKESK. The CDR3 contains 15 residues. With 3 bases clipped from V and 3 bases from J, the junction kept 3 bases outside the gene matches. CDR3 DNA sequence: TGTGCCAGCAGCCAGGGGACAGGGGGCAACTACGAGCAGTACTTC. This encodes CASSQGTGGNYEQYF.

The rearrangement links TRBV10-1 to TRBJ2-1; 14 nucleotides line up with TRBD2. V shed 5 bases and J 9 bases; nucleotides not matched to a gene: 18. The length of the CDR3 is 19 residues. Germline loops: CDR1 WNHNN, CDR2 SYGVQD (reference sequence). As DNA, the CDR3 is TGCGCCAGCAGTACAGCGGGACTAGCGGGAGCGGGCAGCAGGGGTGAGCAGTTCTTC. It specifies CASSTAGLAGAGSRGEQFF.

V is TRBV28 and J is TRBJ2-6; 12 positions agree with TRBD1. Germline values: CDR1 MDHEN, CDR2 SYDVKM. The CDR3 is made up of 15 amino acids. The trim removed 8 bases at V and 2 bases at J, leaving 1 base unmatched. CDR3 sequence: CASGTGGAGANVLTF. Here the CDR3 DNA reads TGTGCCAGCGGGACAGGGGGCGCTGGGGCCAACGTCCTGACTTTC.

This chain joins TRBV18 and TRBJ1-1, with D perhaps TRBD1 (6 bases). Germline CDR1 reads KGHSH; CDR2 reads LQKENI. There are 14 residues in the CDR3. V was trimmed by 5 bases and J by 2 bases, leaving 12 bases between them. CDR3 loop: CASSRQEINTEAFF. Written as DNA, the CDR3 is TGTGCCAGCTCAAGACAGGAGATTAACACTGAAGCTTTCTTT.

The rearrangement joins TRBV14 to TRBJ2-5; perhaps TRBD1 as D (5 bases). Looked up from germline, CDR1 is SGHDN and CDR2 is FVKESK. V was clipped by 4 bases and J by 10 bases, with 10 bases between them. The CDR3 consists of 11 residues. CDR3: CASSLGVNQYF. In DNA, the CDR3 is TGTGCCAGCAGCCTAGGGGTCAACCAGTACTTC.

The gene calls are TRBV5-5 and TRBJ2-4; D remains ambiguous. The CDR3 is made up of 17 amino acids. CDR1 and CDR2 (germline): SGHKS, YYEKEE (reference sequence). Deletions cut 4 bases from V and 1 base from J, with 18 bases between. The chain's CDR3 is CASSILVAERAKNIQYF. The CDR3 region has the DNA TGTGCCAGCAGCATACTGGTGGCGGAAAGGGCCAAAAACATTCAGTACTTC.

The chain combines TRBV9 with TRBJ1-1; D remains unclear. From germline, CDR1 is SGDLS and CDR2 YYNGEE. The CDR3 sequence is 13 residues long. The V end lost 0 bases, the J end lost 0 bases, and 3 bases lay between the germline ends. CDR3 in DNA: TGTGCCAGCAGCGTAGTAATGAACACTGAAGCTTTCTTT. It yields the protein CASSVVMNTEAFF.

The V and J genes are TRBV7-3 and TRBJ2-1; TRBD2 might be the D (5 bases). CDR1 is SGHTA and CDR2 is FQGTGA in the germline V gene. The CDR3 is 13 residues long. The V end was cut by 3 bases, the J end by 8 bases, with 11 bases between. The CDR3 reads CASSFATTDEQFF. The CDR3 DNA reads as TGTGCCAGCAGCTTCGCGACTACCGATGAGCAGTTCTTC.

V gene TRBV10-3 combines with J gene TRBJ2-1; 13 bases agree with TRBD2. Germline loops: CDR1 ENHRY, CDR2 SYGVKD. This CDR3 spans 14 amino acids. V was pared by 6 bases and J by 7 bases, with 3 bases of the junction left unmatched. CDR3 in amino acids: CAIRTSGRFNEQFF. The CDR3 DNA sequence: TGTGCCATCAGGACTAGCGGGAGGTTTAATGAGCAGTTCTTC.

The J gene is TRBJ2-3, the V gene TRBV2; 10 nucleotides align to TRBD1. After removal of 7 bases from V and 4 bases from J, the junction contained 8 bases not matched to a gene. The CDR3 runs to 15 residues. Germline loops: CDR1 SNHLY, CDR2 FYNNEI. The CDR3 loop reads CASTRDRGQADTQYF. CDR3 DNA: TGTGCCAGCACCAGAGACAGGGGGCAGGCAGATACGCAGTATTTT.

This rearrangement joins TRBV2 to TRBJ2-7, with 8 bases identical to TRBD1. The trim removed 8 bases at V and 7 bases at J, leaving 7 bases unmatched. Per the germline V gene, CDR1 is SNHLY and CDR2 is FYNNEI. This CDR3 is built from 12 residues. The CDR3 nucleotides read TGTGCCAGCGTGACAGGGGCAGGGGAGCAGTACTTC. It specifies CASVTGAGEQYF.

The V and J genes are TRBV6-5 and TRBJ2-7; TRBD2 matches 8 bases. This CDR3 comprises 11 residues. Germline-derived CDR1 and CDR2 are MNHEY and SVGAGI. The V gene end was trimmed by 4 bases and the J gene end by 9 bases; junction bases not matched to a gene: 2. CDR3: CASSSGGVQYF. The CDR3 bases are TGTGCCAGCAGTTCGGGGGGGGTGCAGTACTTC.

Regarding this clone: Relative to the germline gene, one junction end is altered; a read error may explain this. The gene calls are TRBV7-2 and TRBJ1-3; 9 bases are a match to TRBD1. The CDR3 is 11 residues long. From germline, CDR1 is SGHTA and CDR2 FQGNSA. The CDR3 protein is CASSLRGQGHF. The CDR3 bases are TGTGCCAGCAGCTTAAGGGGACAGGGACATTTT.

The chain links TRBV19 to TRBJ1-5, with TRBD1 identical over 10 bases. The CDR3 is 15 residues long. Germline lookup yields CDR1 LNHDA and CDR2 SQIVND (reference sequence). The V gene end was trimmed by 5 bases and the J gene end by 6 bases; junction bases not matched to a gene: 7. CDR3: CASSPGQGLGQPQHF. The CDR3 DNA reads TGTGCCAGTAGTCCGGGACAGGGGCTAGGTCAGCCCCAGCATTTT.

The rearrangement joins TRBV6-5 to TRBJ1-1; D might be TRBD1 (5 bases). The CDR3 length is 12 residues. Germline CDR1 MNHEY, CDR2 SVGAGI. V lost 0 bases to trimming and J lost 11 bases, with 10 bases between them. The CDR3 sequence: CASSYSRGMAFF. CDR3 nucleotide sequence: TGTGCCAGCAGTTACTCGAGGGGCATGGCTTTCTTT.